Presented here are 4 T cell receptor beta chains from one specimen sequenced in a study of T cells in Graves' hyperthyroidism and ophthalmopathy. Amplification of TCR beta CDR3 regions was performed using RNA transcripts as template. During a first-round RT-PCR of the TCR CDR3, the HTBI primer set was used. MiXCR, applied by TCRdb to the multiplex PCR reads, yields one record per CDR3 protein. The sample gives 500,000 to 600,000 distinct CDR3 sequences, about half of which show up once; roughly 20% is in the top ten. Sample: peripheral blood or thyroid tissue (not recorded which). These TCRs come from an adult woman with Graves' disease, either hyperthyroidism or ophthalmopathy (not recorded which).

The genes are TRBV29-1 and TRBJ1-2; no definite D call. Deletions cut 6 bases from V and 8 bases from J, with 16 bases between. This CDR3 spans 12 amino acids. Germline V gives CDR1 SQVTM, CDR2 ANQGSEA. CDR3 sequence: CSVPLPNGGYTF. The CDR3 nucleotides are TGCAGCGTCCCACTCCCGAACGGGGGCTACACCTTC.

In its sample, this clonotype was seen many times. The chain has TRBV7-2 and TRBJ2-7; D is uncertain. Germline V CDR1 and CDR2: SGHTA, FQGNSA. The CDR3 is made up of 15 amino acids. Deletions cut 0 bases from V and 0 bases from J, with 9 bases between. CDR3 nucleotide sequence: TGTGCCAGCAGCTTAGCGTTAAGGCCCTCCTACGAGCAGTACTTC. Its protein product is CASSLALRPSYEQYF.

Many counts were recorded for this clonotype. This chain uses TRBV15 with TRBJ1-1; 9 bases match TRBD1. The CDR3 contains 14 residues. Unmatched junction bases numbered 5, after V lost 3 bases and J lost 6 bases. Germline CDR1 and CDR2: LNHNV and YYDKDF (reference sequence). The CDR3 reads CATSSQDRGPEAFF. CDR3 bases: TGTGCCACCAGCAGTCAGGACAGGGGTCCTGAAGCTTTCTTT.

This clonotype was seen repeatedly, ten times or more. The J gene is TRBJ2-7, the V gene TRBV20-1; D remains unclear. Germline V lookup: CDR1 DFQATT, CDR2 SNEGSKA (reference sequence). The ends were cut back, 3 bases at V and 5 bases at J, with 14 bases in the middle. The CDR3 has 13 amino acids. The CDR3 DNA reads as TGCAGTGCTAGGGGATCCGGTTCCGACGAGCAGTACTTC. Protein sequence: CSARGSGSDEQYF.